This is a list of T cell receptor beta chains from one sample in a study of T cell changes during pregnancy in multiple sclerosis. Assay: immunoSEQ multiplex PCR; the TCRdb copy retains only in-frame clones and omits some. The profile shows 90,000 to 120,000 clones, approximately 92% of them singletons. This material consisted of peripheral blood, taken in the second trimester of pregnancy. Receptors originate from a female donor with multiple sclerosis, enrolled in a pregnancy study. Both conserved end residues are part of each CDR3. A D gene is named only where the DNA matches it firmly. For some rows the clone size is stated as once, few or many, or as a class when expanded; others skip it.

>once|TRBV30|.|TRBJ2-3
CAWGVGGTSTDTQYF
TGTGCCTGGGGGGTTGGGGGGACTAGCACAGATACGCAGTATTTT
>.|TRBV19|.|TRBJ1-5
CASSISRDNQPQHF
TGTGCCAGTAGTATCTCTCGGGACAATCAGCCCCAGCATTTT
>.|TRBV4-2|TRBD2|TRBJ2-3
CASWDYITDTQYF
TGTGCCAGTTGGGACTATATTACAGATACGCAGTATTTT
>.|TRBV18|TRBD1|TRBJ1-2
CASSLSGTAYYGYTF
TGTGCCAGCTCACTCTCCGGGACAGCATACTATGGCTACACCTTC
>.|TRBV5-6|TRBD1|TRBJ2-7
CASSYLRDRVYEQYF
TGTGCCAGCAGCTACCTCCGGGACAGAGTCTACGAGCAGTACTTC
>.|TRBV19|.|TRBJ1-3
CASSIRGRRLPSGNTIYF
TGTGCCAGTAGTATAAGGGGTCGACGGCTACCCTCTGGAAACACCATATATTTT
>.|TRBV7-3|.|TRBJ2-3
CASSSLGTDTQYF
TGTGCCAGCAGCTCCCTAGGCACAGATACGCAGTATTTT
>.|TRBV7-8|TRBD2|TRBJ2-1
CASSRKRERRNEQFF
TGTGCCAGCAGCCGAAAGCGGGAAAGGCGCAATGAGCAGTTCTTC
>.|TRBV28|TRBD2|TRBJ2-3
CASINSGRAADTQYF
TGTGCCAGCATTAATAGCGGGAGGGCCGCAGATACGCAGTATTTT
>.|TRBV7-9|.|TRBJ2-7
CASSLSNYEQYF
TGTGCCAGCAGCTTATCAAACTACGAGCAGTACTTC
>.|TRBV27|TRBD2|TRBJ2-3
CASTSWTSENTDTQYF
TGTGCCAGCACCAGCTGGACTAGCGAGAACACAGATACGCAGTATTTT
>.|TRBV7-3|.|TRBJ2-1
CASSLGRGLPSSYNEQFF
TGTGCCAGCAGCTTGGGTAGAGGCCTACCATCTTCCTACAATGAGCAGTTCTTC
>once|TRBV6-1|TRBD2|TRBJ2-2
CASSDRLAGVARQVTGQLFF
TGTGCCAGCAGTGACCGACTAGCGGGAGTCGCACGACAAGTCACCGGGCAGCTGTTTTTT
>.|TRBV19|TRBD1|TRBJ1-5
CASSLRDRTFNQPQHF
TGTGCCAGTAGTCTACGGGACAGGACCTTCAATCAGCCCCAGCATTTT
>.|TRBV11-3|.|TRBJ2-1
CASSLDFGTYNEQFF
TGTGCCAGCAGCTTAGATTTTGGGACTTACAATGAGCAGTTCTTC
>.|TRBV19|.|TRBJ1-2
CASCLAGRTNYGYTF
TGTGCCAGCTGCCTGGCCGGGAGAACTAACTATGGCTACACCTTC
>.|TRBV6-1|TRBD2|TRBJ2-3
CASSEQRGGFTDTQYF
TGTGCCAGCAGTGAACAGCGGGGGGGTTTCACAGATACGCAGTATTTT
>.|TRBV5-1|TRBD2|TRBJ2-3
CASSLAPLAVTTDTQYF
TGCGCCAGCAGCTTGGCCCCACTAGCGGTTACCACAGATACGCAGTATTTT
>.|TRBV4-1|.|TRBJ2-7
CASSPTGFRSYEQYF
TGCGCCAGCAGCCCCACGGGATTTAGGTCCTACGAGCAGTACTTC
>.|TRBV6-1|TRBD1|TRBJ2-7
CASSEAPGGAYEQYF
TGTGCCAGCAGTGAAGCGCCAGGGGGTGCCTACGAGCAGTACTTC
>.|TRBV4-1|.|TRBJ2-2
CATKRILAAGELFF
TGCGCCACTAAGCGGATCTTGGCGGCCGGGGAGCTGTTTTTT
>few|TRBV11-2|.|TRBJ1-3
CASSPLGNTIYF
TGTGCCAGCAGCCCGCTGGGCAACACCATATATTTT
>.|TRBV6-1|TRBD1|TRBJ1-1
CASSDGQGAEAFF
TGTGCCAGCAGTGATGGACAGGGAGCTGAAGCTTTCTTT
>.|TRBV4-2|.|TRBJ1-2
CASSQEPGNYGYTF
TGTGCCAGCAGCCAAGAACCGGGGAACTATGGCTACACCTTC
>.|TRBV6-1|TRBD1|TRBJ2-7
CASRGQVFYEQYF
TGTGCCAGCAGAGGACAGGTGTTCTACGAGCAGTACTTC
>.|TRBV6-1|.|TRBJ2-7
CASSGTLTYEQYF
TGTGCCAGCAGTGGGACACTAACCTACGAGCAGTACTTC
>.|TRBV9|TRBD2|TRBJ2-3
CASSVALGRADTQYF
TGTGCCAGCAGCGTAGCTTTAGGGAGGGCAGATACGCAGTATTTT
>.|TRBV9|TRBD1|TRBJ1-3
CASSVRDRLNTIYF
TGTGCCAGCAGCGTACGGGACAGGTTAAACACCATATATTTT
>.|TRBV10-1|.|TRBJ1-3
CASSDGGNGNTIYF
TGCGCCAGCAGTGATGGGGGGAATGGAAACACCATATATTTT
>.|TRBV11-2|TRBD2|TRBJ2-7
CASSWSAGGSYEQYF
TGTGCCAGCAGCTGGTCAGCGGGAGGGTCCTACGAGCAGTACTTC
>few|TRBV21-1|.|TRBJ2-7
CASSKDSGTGGCEQYF
TGTGCCAGCAGCAAAGACAGCGGGACAGGGGGCTGCGAGCAGTACTTC
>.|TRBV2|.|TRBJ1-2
CASRDRGDPGYTF
TGTGCCAGCAGAGATCGGGGGGATCCTGGCTACACCTTC
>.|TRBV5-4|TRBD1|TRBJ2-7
CASSFTTGGLYEQYF
TGTGCCAGCAGCTTTACCACAGGGGGCCTCTACGAGCAGTACTTC
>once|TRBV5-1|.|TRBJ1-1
CASSPGQGAVTEAFF
TGCGCCAGCAGCCCGGGCCAGGGCGCGGTCACTGAAGCTTTCTTT
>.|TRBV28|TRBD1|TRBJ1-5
CASSLQTGTGNNQPQHF
TGTGCCAGCAGTTTACAGACCGGGACAGGGAACAATCAGCCCCAGCATTTT
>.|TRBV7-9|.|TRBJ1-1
CASSSRFLSTEAFF
TGTGCCAGCAGCTCGAGGTTCCTCTCCACTGAAGCTTTCTTT
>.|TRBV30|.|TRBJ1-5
CAWSVQSNQPQHF
TGTGCCTGGAGTGTACAGAGCAATCAGCCCCAGCATTTT
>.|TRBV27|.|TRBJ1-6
CASSFQGDNSPLHF
TGTGCCAGCAGTTTCCAGGGCGATAATTCACCCCTCCACTTT
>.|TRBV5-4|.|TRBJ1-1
CASSITGTSNTEAFF
TGTGCCAGCAGCATAACCGGGACTTCGAACACTGAAGCTTTCTTT
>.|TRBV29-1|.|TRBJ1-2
CSVEDRGGYGYTF
TGCAGCGTTGAAGACAGGGGCGGCTATGGCTACACCTTC
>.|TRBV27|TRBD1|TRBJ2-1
CASTLRGRQFF
TGTGCCAGCACCCTCAGGGGGCGGCAGTTCTTC
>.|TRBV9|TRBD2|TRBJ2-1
CASSRGLAGVYGYNEQFF
TGTGCCAGCAGCAGGGGGCTAGCGGGAGTTTACGGGTACAATGAGCAGTTCTTC
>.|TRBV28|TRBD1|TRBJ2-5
CASSSTGTGVETQYF
TGTGCCAGCAGTTCAACCGGGACAGGAGTAGAGACCCAGTACTTC
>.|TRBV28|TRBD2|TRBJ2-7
CASFGGLAGEAYEQYF
TGTGCCAGCTTCGGGGGACTAGCGGGAGAGGCGTACGAGCAGTACTTC
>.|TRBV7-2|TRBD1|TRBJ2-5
CASSLKKGATKETQYF
TGTGCCAGCAGCTTAAAGAAGGGGGCTACCAAAGAGACCCAGTACTTC
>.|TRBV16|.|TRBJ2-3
CASSQSGTGSSTDTQYF
TGTGCCAGCAGCCAATCAGGAACAGGCTCTAGCACAGATACGCAGTATTTT
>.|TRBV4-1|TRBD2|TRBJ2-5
CASSQGPGLATQETQYF
TGCGCCAGCAGCCAAGGACCGGGACTAGCAACTCAAGAGACCCAGTACTTC
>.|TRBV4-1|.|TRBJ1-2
CASSHPPPAARLGYTF
TGCGCCAGCAGCCATCCTCCCCCAGCGGCTCGGCTTGGCTACACCTTC
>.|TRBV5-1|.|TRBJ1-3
CASSLGPTPGNTIYF
TGCGCCAGCAGCTTGGGCCCAACTCCGGGAAACACCATATATTTT
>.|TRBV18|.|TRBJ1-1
CASSRQDTEAFF
TGTGCCAGCTCGCGCCAGGACACTGAAGCTTTCTTT
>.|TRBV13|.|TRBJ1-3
CASSRGGTASGNTIYF
TGTGCCAGCAGTAGGGGGGGGACGGCCTCTGGAAACACCATATATTTT
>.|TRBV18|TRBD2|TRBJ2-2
CASSRLAGTQLPGTGELFF
TGTGCCAGCTCACGACTAGCGGGGACACAACTGCCGGGAACCGGGGAGCTGTTTTTT
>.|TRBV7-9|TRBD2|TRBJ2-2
CASSFSGVPNTGELFF
TGTGCCAGCAGTTTCAGCGGGGTTCCGAACACCGGGGAGCTGTTTTTT
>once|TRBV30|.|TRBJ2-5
CSTREQETQYF
TGTTCCACCAGGGAACAAGAGACCCAGTACTTC
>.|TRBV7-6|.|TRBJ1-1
CASSSPGNFPEAFF
TGTGCCAGCAGCTCCCCCGGGAATTTCCCTGAAGCTTTCTTT